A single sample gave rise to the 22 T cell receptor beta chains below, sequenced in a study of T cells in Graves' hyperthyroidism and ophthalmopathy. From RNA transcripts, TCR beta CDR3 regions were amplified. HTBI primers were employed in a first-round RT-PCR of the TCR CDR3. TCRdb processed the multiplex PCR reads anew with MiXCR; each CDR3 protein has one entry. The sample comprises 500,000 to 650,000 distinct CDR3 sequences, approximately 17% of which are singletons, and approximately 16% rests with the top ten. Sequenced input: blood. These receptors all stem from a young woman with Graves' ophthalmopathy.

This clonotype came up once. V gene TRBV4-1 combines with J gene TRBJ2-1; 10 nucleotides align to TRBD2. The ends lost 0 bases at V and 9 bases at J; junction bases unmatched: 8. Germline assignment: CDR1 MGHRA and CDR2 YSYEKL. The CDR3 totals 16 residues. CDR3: CASSQDIGTSASEQFF. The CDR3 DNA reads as TGCGCCAGCAGCCAAGATATTGGGACTAGCGCCAGTGAGCAGTTCTTC.

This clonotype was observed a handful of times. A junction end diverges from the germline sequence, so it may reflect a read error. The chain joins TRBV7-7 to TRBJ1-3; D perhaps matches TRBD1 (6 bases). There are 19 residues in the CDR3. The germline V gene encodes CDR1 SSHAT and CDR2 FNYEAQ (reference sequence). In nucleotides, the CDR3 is TGTGCTAGCAGGCACCGAACCTTAAGGGACATGTGTTCGGGAAACACCATATATTTT. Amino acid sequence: CASRHRTLRDMCSGNTIYF.

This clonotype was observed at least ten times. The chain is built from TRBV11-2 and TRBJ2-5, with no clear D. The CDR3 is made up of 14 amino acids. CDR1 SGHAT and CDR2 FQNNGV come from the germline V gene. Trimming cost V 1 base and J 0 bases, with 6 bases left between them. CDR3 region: CASSLGEYQETQYF. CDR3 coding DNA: TGTGCCAGCAGCTTAGGAGAGTACCAAGAGACCCAGTACTTC.

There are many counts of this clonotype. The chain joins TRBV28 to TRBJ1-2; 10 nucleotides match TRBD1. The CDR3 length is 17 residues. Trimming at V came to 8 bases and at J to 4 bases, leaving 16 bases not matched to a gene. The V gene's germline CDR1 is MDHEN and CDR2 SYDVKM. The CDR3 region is CASGERDRGKVGYGYTF. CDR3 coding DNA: TGTGCCAGCGGGGAGAGGGACAGGGGAAAGGTTGGCTATGGCTACACCTTC.

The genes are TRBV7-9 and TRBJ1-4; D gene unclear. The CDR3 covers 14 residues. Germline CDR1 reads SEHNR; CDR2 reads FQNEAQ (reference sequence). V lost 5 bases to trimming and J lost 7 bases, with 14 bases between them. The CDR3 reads CASSPGEAGEKLFF. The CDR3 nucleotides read TGTGCCAGCAGCCCCGGGGAGGCTGGTGAAAAACTGTTTTTT.

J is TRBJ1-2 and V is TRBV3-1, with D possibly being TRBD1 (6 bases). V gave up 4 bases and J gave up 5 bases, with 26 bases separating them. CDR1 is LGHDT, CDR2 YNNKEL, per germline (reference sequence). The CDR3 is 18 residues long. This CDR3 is CASSPTWDKGGSLYGYTF. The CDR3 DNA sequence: TGTGCCAGCAGCCCAACGTGGGACAAGGGGGGATCTCTATATGGCTACACCTTC.

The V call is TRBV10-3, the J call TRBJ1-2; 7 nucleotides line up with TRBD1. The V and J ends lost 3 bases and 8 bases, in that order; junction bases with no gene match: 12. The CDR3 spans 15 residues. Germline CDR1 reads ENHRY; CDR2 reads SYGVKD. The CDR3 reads CAISDFDRAARGYTF. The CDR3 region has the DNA TGTGCCATCAGTGACTTCGACAGGGCAGCGCGCGGCTACACCTTC.

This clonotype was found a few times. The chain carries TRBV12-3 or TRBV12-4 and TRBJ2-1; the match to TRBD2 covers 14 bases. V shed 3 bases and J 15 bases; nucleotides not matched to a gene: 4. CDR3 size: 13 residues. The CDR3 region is CASSFGLAGGPFF. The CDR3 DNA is TGTGCCAGCAGTTTCGGACTAGCGGGAGGTCCGTTCTTC.

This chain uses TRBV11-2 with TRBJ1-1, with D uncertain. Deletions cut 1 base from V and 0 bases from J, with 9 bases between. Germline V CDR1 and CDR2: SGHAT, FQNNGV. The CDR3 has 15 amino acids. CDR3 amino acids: CASSLAGTLNTEAFF. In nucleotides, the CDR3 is TGTGCCAGCAGCTTAGCGGGTACCTTGAACACTGAAGCTTTCTTT.

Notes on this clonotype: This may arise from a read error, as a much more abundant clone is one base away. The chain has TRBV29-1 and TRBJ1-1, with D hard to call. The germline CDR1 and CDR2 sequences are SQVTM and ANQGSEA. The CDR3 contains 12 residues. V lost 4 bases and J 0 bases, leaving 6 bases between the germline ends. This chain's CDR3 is CSVGEMNTEAFF. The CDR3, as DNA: TGCAGCGTTGGGGAAATGAACACTGAAGCTTTCTTT.

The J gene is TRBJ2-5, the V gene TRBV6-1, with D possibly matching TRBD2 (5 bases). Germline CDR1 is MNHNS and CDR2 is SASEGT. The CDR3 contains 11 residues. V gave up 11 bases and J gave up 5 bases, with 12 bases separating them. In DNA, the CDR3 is TGTGCCGGACGACGGGGTGAGACCCAGTACTTC. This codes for CAGRRGETQYF.

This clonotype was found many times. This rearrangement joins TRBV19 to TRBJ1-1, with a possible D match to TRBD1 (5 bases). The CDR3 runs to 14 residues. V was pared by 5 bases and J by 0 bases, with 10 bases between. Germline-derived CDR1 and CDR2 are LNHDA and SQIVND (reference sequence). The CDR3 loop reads CASSRGPVNTEAFF. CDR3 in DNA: TGTGCCAGTAGTCGGGGACCTGTGAACACTGAAGCTTTCTTT.

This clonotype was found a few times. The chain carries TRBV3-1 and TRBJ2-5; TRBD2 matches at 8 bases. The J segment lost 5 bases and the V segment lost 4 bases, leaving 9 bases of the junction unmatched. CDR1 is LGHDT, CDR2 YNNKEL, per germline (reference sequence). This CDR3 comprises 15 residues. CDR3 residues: CASSPGREGWETQYF. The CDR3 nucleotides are TGTGCCAGCAGCCCCGGGAGGGAGGGTTGGGAGACCCAGTACTTC.

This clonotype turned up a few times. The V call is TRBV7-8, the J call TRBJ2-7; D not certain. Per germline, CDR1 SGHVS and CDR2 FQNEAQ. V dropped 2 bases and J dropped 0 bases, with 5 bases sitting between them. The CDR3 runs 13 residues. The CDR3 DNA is TGTGCCAGCAGCTTAATCACCTCCTACGAGCAGTACTTC. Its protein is CASSLITSYEQYF.

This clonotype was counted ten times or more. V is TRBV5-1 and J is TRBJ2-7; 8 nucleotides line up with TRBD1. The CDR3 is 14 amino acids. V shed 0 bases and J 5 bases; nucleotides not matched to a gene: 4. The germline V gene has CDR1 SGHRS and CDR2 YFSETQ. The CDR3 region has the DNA TGCGCCAGCAGCTTGGTTTCAGGGGGCGACGAGCAGTACTTC. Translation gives CASSLVSGGDEQYF.

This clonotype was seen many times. The CDR3 loop is CASRPNPGQGSEQYF. CDR3 DNA sequence: TGTGCCAGCAGACCTAATCCGGGACAGGGATCCGAGCAGTACTTC. The rearrangement uses TRBV27 and TRBJ2-7; 9 bases are shared with TRBD1. Germline trimming cut 6 bases from V and 6 bases from J; bases unmatched to any gene: 12. The germline gives CDR1 MNHEY, CDR2 SMNVEV (reference sequence). CDR3 length equals 15 residues.

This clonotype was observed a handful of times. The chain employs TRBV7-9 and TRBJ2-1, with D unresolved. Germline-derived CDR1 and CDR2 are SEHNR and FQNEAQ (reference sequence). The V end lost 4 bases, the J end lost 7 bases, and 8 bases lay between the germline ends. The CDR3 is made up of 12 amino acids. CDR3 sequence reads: CASSYRPNEQFF. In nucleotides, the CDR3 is TGTGCCAGCAGCTACCGACCTAATGAGCAGTTCTTC.

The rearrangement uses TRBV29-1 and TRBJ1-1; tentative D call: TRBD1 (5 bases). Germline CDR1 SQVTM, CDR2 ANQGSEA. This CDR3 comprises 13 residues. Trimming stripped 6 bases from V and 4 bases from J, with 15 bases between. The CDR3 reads CSVGHPRGTEAFF. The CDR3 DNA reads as TGCAGCGTCGGACACCCCCGAGGCACTGAAGCTTTCTTT.

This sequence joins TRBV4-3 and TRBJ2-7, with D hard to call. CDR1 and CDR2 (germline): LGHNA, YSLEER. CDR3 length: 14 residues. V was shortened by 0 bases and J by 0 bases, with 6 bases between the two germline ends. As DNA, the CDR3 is TGCGCCAGCAGCCAAGATCTGAGCTCCTACGAGCAGTACTTC. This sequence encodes CASSQDLSSYEQYF.

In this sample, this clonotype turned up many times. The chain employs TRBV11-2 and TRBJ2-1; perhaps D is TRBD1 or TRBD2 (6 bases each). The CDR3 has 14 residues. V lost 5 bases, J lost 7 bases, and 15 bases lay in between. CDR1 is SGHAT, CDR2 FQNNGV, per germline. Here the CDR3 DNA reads TGTGCCAGCAGCACCTACAGGGAGGTGAATGAGCAGTTCTTC. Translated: CASSTYREVNEQFF.

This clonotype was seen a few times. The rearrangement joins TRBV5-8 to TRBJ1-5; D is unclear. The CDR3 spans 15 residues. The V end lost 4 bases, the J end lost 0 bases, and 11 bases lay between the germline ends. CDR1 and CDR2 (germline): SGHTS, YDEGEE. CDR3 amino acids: CASSMDDYSNQPQHF. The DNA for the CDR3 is TGTGCCAGCAGCATGGACGACTATAGCAATCAGCCCCAGCATTTT.

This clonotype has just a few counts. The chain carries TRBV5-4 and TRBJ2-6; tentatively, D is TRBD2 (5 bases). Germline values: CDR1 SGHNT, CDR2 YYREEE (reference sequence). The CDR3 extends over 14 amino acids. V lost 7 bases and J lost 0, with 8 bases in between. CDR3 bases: TGTGCCAGCCGGGGAATCTCTGGGGCCAACGTCCTGACTTTC. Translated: CASRGISGANVLTF.